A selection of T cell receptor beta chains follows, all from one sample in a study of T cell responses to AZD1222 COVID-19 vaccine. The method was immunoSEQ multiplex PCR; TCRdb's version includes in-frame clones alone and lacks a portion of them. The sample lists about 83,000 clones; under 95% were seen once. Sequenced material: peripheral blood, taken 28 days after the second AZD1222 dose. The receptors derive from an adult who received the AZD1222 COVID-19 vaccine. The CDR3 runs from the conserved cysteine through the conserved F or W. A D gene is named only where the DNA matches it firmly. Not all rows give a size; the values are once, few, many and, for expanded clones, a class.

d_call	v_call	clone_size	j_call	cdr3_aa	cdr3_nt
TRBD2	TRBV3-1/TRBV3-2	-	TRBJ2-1	CASSPASGRPSYNEQFF	TGTGCCAGCAGCCCAGCCAGCGGGAGGCCCTCCTACAATGAGCAGTTCTTC
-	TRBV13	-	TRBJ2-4	CASSSSRAKNIQYF	TGTGCCAGCAGCTCATCACGCGCCAAAAACATTCAGTACTTC
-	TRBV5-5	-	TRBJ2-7	CASSWGRGSYEQYF	TGTGCCAGCAGCTGGGGCCGGGGTTCCTACGAGCAGTACTTC
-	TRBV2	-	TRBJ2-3	CASRPPGTLQYF	TGTGCCAGCAGACCACCGGGCACCCTACAGTATTTT
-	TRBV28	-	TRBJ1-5	CASSRGQVYNQPQHF	TGTGCCAGCAGTCGTGGTCAGGTCTACAATCAGCCCCAGCATTTT
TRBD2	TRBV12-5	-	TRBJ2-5	CASGPPQREVQETQYF	TGTGCTAGTGGTCCTCCCCAGCGGGAGGTCCAAGAGACCCAGTACTTC
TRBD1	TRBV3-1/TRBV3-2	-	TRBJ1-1	CASRTGGNTEAFF	TGTGCCAGCAGAACAGGGGGCAACACTGAAGCTTTCTTT
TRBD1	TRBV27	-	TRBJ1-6	CASSLVPTGSSPLHF	TGTGCCAGCAGTTTAGTCCCGACAGGGAGTTCACCCCTCCACTTT
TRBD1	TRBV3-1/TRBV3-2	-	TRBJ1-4	CASSPDREVGEKLFF	TGTGCCAGCAGCCCGGACAGGGAAGTAGGTGAAAAACTGTTTTTT
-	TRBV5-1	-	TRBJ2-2	CASSLAAPGTGELFF	TGCGCCAGCAGCTTGGCGGCCCCCGGGACCGGGGAGCTGTTTTTT
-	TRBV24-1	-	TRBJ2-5	CATSDSGFQETQYF	TGTGCCACCAGTGATTCTGGGTTTCAAGAGACCCAGTACTTC
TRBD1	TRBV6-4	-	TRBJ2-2	CASSPTGETGELFF	TGTGCCAGCAGTCCCACAGGGGAAACCGGGGAGCTGTTTTTT
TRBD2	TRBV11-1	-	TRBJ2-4	CASSLASGGFLGKNIQYF	TGTGCCAGCAGCTTAGCGTCGGGGGGATTCCTAGGCAAAAACATTCAGTACTTC
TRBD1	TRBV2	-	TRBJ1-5	CASSFGQGGNQPQHF	TGTGCCAGCTCTTTCGGACAGGGGGGCAATCAGCCCCAGCATTTT
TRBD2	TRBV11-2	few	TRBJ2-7	CASRGLAGREQYF	TGTGCCAGCAGGGGGCTAGCGGGAAGGGAGCAGTACTTC
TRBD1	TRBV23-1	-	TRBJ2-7	CAASGTGLCGHSSYEQYF	TGCGCCGCGTCGGGGACAGGGCTATGCGGGCACAGCTCCTACGAGCAGTACTTC
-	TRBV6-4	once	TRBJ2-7	CASSDGYTDSYEQYF	TGTGCCAGCAGTGATGGATATACAGACTCCTACGAGCAGTACTTC
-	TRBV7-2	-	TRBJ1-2	CASTHLAADGYTF	TGTGCCAGCACCCATCTTGCAGCAGATGGCTACACCTTC
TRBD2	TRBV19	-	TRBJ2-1	CASSAYLAGGHNEQFF	TGTGCCAGTAGTGCTTATTTAGCGGGAGGGCACAATGAGCAGTTCTTC